These 20 T cell receptor beta chains share one sample of origin, sequenced in a study of shared clonotypes between healthy human individuals (dated by TCRdb to 2018 to 2020). Library preparation was by the immunoSEQ multiplex PCR assay. The clones in this table, taken by TCRdb from immuneACCESS, are in-frame only. Not every clone is retained; where verified, under half of the shortfall comes from an unresolved V gene, and the cause of the rest is unknown. The sample profile shows over a million clones; around 98% of them were found once. Around 0.45% of the sample comes from the top ten. Sequencing used naive CD4+ T cells sorted from blood. What the cell subset or site label conveys for this sample: CD45RA+ positively selected. The receptors were gathered from a young man in good health.

Here the CDR3 reads CASSSLYEPQSRANVLTF. The CDR3 nucleotides read TGCGCCAGCAGCTCGCTTTACGAACCACAAAGTCGGGCCAACGTCCTGACTTTC. This chain connects TRBV4-1 to TRBJ2-6; D unresolved. Trimming cost V 5 bases and J 5 bases, with 22 bases left between them. Germline V gene sequence: CDR1 MGHRA, CDR2 YSYEKL. CDR3 length: 18 amino acids.

The chain uses TRBV5-1 and TRBJ2-5; D might be TRBD1 (5 bases). The length of the CDR3 is 15 residues. V lost 0 bases and J 0 bases, leaving 9 bases between the germline ends. Germline loops: CDR1 SGHRS, CDR2 YFSETQ. The CDR3 spells CASSLAAGYQETQYF. CDR3 in DNA: TGCGCCAGCAGCTTGGCCGCAGGGTACCAAGAGACCCAGTACTTC.

The chain couples TRBV7-6 to TRBJ2-7, with D perhaps TRBD1 (6 bases). The V end was cut by 2 bases, the J end by 5 bases, with 13 bases between. The CDR3 extends over 14 amino acids. The germline CDR1 and CDR2 sequences are SGHVS and FNYEAQ. The chain's CDR3 is CASSLTQGSDEQYF. In DNA form, the CDR3 reads TGTGCCAGCAGCTTAACACAGGGTTCCGACGAGCAGTACTTC.

This sequence joins TRBV5-1 and TRBJ2-5; D remains unclear. The germline V and J ends were trimmed by 0 bases and 0 bases, with 9 bases remaining between them. The CDR3 has 15 residues. Germline V gene sequence: CDR1 SGHRS, CDR2 YFSETQ. The CDR3 here is CASSLGQMYQETQYF. For the CDR3, the DNA is TGCGCCAGCAGCTTGGGGCAGATGTACCAAGAGACCCAGTACTTC.

The CDR3 sequence: CASSLGSADEQFF. In DNA form, the CDR3 reads TGCGCCAGCAGCTTGGGATCCGCGGATGAGCAGTTCTTC. The chain employs TRBV5-1 and TRBJ2-1, with no clear D. Germline values: CDR1 SGHRS, CDR2 YFSETQ. V was shortened by 0 bases and J by 8 bases, with 9 bases between the two germline ends. This CDR3 contains 13 residues.

V usage is TRBV2 and J usage is TRBJ2-1; TRBD1 matches 9 bases. The length of the CDR3 is 15 residues. Trimming took 7 bases from V and 6 from J; bases not matched to a gene: 10. Germline lookup yields CDR1 SNHLY and CDR2 FYNNEI. The CDR3 region has the DNA TGTGCCAGCATCACTGGGACAGGGATGGTCAATGAGCAGTTCTTC. It is translated as CASITGTGMVNEQFF.

The chain links TRBV7-2 to TRBJ2-5; 16 bases match TRBD2. The germline V gene encodes CDR1 SGHTA and CDR2 FQGNSA. This CDR3 contains 17 residues. The V and J ends lost 5 bases and 5 bases, in that order; junction bases with no gene match: 8. CDR3 DNA: TGTGCCAGCAGCCCGCCGGGACTAGCGGGAGGGTACGAGACCCAGTACTTC. This gives the protein CASSPPGLAGGYETQYF.

The chain is built from TRBV28 and TRBJ2-7; D gene uncertain. Deletions cut 2 bases from V and 3 bases from J, with 14 bases between. CDR1 and CDR2 (germline): MDHEN, SYDVKM. The CDR3 runs to 15 residues. Here the CDR3 DNA reads TGTGCCAGCAGTTTAGGCGGAGTGCCCCTCTACGAGCAGTACTTC. Translated: CASSLGGVPLYEQYF.

The V gene is TRBV6-5, the J gene TRBJ1-5; TRBD1 matches 9 bases. V lost 6 bases and J lost 7; bases outside the gene matches: 4. Germline assignment: CDR1 MNHEY and CDR2 SVGAGI. The CDR3 totals 13 residues. The DNA for the CDR3 is TGTGCCAGCAGACAGGGGGCAGGCCAGCCCCAGCATTTT. Amino acid sequence: CASRQGAGQPQHF.

For this clone: A much more abundant neighbour one base away suggests this may be a read error. The sample holds other DNA sequences that translate to the same CDR3. J is TRBJ2-5 and V is TRBV18; D call uncertain. This CDR3 is 11 amino acids long. Germline V CDR1 and CDR2: KGHSH, LQKENI. Trimming removed 5 bases at V and 1 base at J, with 2 bases between. CDR3 nucleotides: TGTGCCAGCTCAACCCAAGAGACCCAGTACTTC. Translated: CASSTQETQYF.

CDR3 in DNA: TGTGCCTGGAGTAACCCTAGCGGGAACACCGGGGAGCTGTTTTTT. This encodes CAWSNPSGNTGELFF. This chain uses TRBV30 with TRBJ2-2; the match to TRBD2 covers 7 bases. CDR1 is GTSNPN and CDR2 is SVGIG in the germline V gene (reference sequence). The V segment lost 2 bases and the J segment 1 base; nucleotides outside the gene matches: 4. The CDR3 length is 15 residues.

The genes are TRBV4-3 and TRBJ2-1, with D tentatively TRBD2 (5 bases). The CDR3 has 15 amino acids. Between the trimmed V and J ends, which lost 0 bases and 5 bases, there was a span of 11 bases. The germline V gene encodes CDR1 LGHNA and CDR2 YSLEER. Here the CDR3 reads CASSQDSRGNNEQFF. The CDR3 DNA reads as TGCGCCAGCAGCCAAGATTCTCGAGGGAACAATGAGCAGTTCTTC.

The chain recombines TRBV28 with TRBJ2-2, with TRBD2 matching 10 bases. CDR1 MDHEN and CDR2 SYDVKM come from the germline V gene. The trim removed 6 bases at V and 4 bases at J, leaving 11 bases unmatched. The CDR3 length is 17 residues. The CDR3 loop is CASSPPLAGVGTGELFF. In DNA form, the CDR3 reads TGTGCCAGCAGCCCCCCCCTAGCGGGAGTTGGCACCGGGGAGCTGTTTTTT.

The rearrangement links TRBV19 to TRBJ2-1; TRBD2 is a possible D gene (5 bases). V lost 8 bases to trimming and J lost 0 bases, with 17 bases between them. This CDR3 has 16 residues. Germline values: CDR1 LNHDA, CDR2 SQIVND (reference sequence). The CDR3 loop is CASRTRVTSSYNEQFF. DNA of the CDR3: TGTGCCAGTCGAACGAGGGTCACCAGCTCCTACAATGAGCAGTTCTTC.

The chain uses TRBV5-1 and TRBJ2-7, with TRBD1 as a possible D gene (6 bases). V gave up 6 bases and J gave up 3 bases, with 16 bases separating them. Germline V CDR1 and CDR2: SGHRS, YFSETQ. The CDR3 runs to 14 residues. The CDR3, as DNA: TGCGCCAGCACCCTAACCGGACAGAACTACGAGCAGTACTTC. Its protein is CASTLTGQNYEQYF.

The chain combines TRBV5-1 with TRBJ2-5; 8 bases line up with TRBD1. This CDR3 has 13 amino acids. Trimming cost V 5 bases and J 3 bases; bases outside gene matches: 3. Germline-derived CDR1 and CDR2 are SGHRS and YFSETQ. Here the CDR3 reads CASRKQGEETQYF. The CDR3 DNA sequence: TGCGCCAGCAGGAAACAGGGGGAAGAGACCCAGTACTTC.

V and J are TRBV6-5 and TRBJ2-3, with 7 bases aligning to TRBD2. V lost 8 bases to trimming and J lost 6 bases; unmatched junction nucleotides: 8. The germline V gene has CDR1 MNHEY and CDR2 SVGAGI. CDR3 length equals 13 residues. The CDR3 sequence is CASGSSGSDTQYF. For the CDR3, the DNA is TGTGCCAGCGGGTCTAGCGGCTCGGATACGCAGTATTTT.

This clone was recorded once. This chain links TRBV18 with TRBJ1-1, with a tentative D call TRBD1 (5 bases). This CDR3 has 14 residues. Per the germline V gene, CDR1 is KGHSH and CDR2 is LQKENI. Trimming shortened V by 3 bases and J by 5 bases, and 13 bases separated the two germline ends. The chain's CDR3 is CASSPQPTETEAFF. The CDR3 DNA is TGTGCCAGCTCACCCCAACCGACAGAGACTGAAGCTTTCTTT.

The chain has TRBV5-1 and TRBJ2-1, with no clear D. Trimming pared 0 bases from V and 13 bases from J, leaving 14 bases between. Germline V gene sequence: CDR1 SGHRS, CDR2 YFSETQ. CDR3 length: 13 amino acids. Here the CDR3 reads CASSLDTRSPQFF. DNA of the CDR3: TGCGCCAGCAGCTTGGACACGAGGTCCCCTCAGTTCTTC.

This clone was recorded only once. The V and J genes are TRBV9 and TRBJ2-7; a possible D gene is TRBD2 (6 bases). Per germline, CDR1 SGDLS and CDR2 YYNGEE. V lost 5 bases and J lost 3, with 21 bases in between. The CDR3 spans 16 residues. CDR3 nucleotides: TGTGCCAGCAGTCCCGAGGGACCCGGGGGAAACTACGAGCAGTACTTC. As protein: CASSPEGPGGNYEQYF.